Listed below are T cell receptor beta chains from one sample, sequenced in a study of shared clonotypes between healthy human individuals. The assay was immunoSEQ multiplex PCR, and TCRdb's table has in-frame clones only and misses some. The top ten clones hold 0.9% to 1.5% of a sample with nearly 2 million clones, 85% to 95% of them seen once. Sequenced sample: naive CD8+ T cells sorted from blood. The receptor source for this set is a man aged 18 to 29 in good health. Both conserved end residues are part of each CDR3. D genes are given only for firm matches.

d_gene: NA; v_gene: TRBV19; j_gene: TRBJ1-2; CDR3aa: CASSTEYREEGLGGYTF
d_gene: NA; v_gene: TRBV6-5; j_gene: TRBJ1-2; CDR3aa: CASSYSGANYGYTF
d_gene: NA; v_gene: TRBV4-1; j_gene: TRBJ2-6; CDR3aa: CASSQRDSRISGANVLTF
d_gene: NA; v_gene: TRBV10-1; j_gene: TRBJ2-2; CDR3aa: CASSELGPLAGELFF
d_gene: TRBD2; v_gene: TRBV19; j_gene: TRBJ2-7; CDR3aa: CASSIGAGGLDEQYF
d_gene: TRBD2; v_gene: TRBV27; j_gene: TRBJ2-1; CDR3aa: CASSKRDPSSNEQFF
d_gene: NA; v_gene: TRBV6-1; j_gene: TRBJ1-2; CDR3aa: CASIYSPGTLPGYTF
d_gene: TRBD1; v_gene: TRBV28; j_gene: TRBJ2-7; CDR3aa: CASSRDSWAYEQYF
d_gene: NA; v_gene: TRBV27; j_gene: TRBJ1-5; CDR3aa: CASSLTLFGQPQHF
d_gene: NA; v_gene: TRBV7-6; j_gene: TRBJ2-5; CDR3aa: CASSFEGETQYF
d_gene: TRBD2; v_gene: TRBV7-6; j_gene: TRBJ2-7; CDR3aa: CASSLGGGVYEQYF
d_gene: NA; v_gene: TRBV4-3; j_gene: TRBJ2-7; CDR3aa: CASSLLNSIGYEQYF
d_gene: NA; v_gene: TRBV5-1; j_gene: TRBJ2-1; CDR3aa: CASSLSGGLYNEQFF
d_gene: NA; v_gene: TRBV28; j_gene: TRBJ2-3; CDR3aa: CASSLEGSAQYF
d_gene: NA; v_gene: TRBV5-6; j_gene: TRBJ2-7; CDR3aa: CASSFGVSPYEQYF
d_gene: NA; v_gene: TRBV4-2; j_gene: TRBJ2-1; CDR3aa: CASSQGLWDEQFF
d_gene: TRBD2; v_gene: TRBV6-6; j_gene: TRBJ2-5; CDR3aa: CASFSSLADQETQYF
d_gene: TRBD1; v_gene: TRBV7-9; j_gene: TRBJ1-1; CDR3aa: CASSGRRTGDTEAFF
d_gene: TRBD1; v_gene: TRBV28; j_gene: TRBJ2-7; CDR3aa: CASSPGTAPYEQYF
d_gene: NA; v_gene: TRBV6-5; j_gene: TRBJ2-2; CDR3aa: CASSPARATGELFF
d_gene: NA; v_gene: TRBV28; j_gene: TRBJ2-3; CDR3aa: CASSLLGGITDTQYF
d_gene: NA; v_gene: TRBV27; j_gene: TRBJ1-2; CDR3aa: CASSLSTGLRYGYTF
d_gene: NA; v_gene: TRBV7-8; j_gene: TRBJ2-2; CDR3aa: CASSLRSANTGELFF
d_gene: TRBD1; v_gene: TRBV19; j_gene: TRBJ2-2; CDR3aa: CASSIIGTELVTGELFF
d_gene: NA; v_gene: TRBV27; j_gene: TRBJ2-2; CDR3aa: CASSLSKVGGELFF
d_gene: TRBD1; v_gene: TRBV2; j_gene: TRBJ1-1; CDR3aa: CASSEATGDMNTEAFF
d_gene: TRBD1; v_gene: TRBV10-2; j_gene: TRBJ2-7; CDR3aa: CASSESLGQSYEQYF
d_gene: TRBD2; v_gene: TRBV7-2; j_gene: TRBJ2-5; CDR3aa: CASSLLAGAPETQYF
d_gene: NA; v_gene: TRBV27; j_gene: TRBJ2-7; CDR3aa: CASSPKSGRGLSYEQYF
d_gene: NA; v_gene: TRBV13; j_gene: TRBJ2-2; CDR3aa: CASSEHLTGELFF
d_gene: NA; v_gene: TRBV4-1; j_gene: TRBJ2-1; CDR3aa: CASSQATSYNEQFF
d_gene: NA; v_gene: TRBV29-1; j_gene: TRBJ2-7; CDR3aa: CSVGGQHSYEQYF
d_gene: TRBD2; v_gene: TRBV2; j_gene: TRBJ2-5; CDR3aa: CASSGLAGGWETQYF
d_gene: TRBD2; v_gene: TRBV5-4; j_gene: TRBJ2-4; CDR3aa: CASSLFGEGNIQYF
d_gene: TRBD1; v_gene: TRBV5-1; j_gene: TRBJ2-1; CDR3aa: CASSSLPGQGAWDEQFF
d_gene: TRBD2; v_gene: TRBV5-1; j_gene: TRBJ2-1; CDR3aa: CASSLALAGNNEQFF
d_gene: NA; v_gene: TRBV5-1; j_gene: TRBJ2-1; CDR3aa: CASSRKFRTDYNEQFF
d_gene: NA; v_gene: TRBV9; j_gene: TRBJ2-1; CDR3aa: CASSVEQGSYNEQFF
d_gene: TRBD2; v_gene: TRBV7-6; j_gene: TRBJ2-3; CDR3aa: CASSLESPYFERESDTQYF
d_gene: NA; v_gene: TRBV11-2; j_gene: TRBJ2-7; CDR3aa: CASSPPGRREQYF
d_gene: NA; v_gene: TRBV5-4; j_gene: TRBJ2-5; CDR3aa: CGVGVETQYF
d_gene: TRBD2; v_gene: TRBV30; j_gene: TRBJ2-7; CDR3aa: CAWNSRAGVIEQYF
d_gene: TRBD2; v_gene: TRBV4-1; j_gene: TRBJ2-7; CDR3aa: CASSHSHGGEQYF
d_gene: NA; v_gene: TRBV28; j_gene: TRBJ1-5; CDR3aa: CASSRDAQPQHF